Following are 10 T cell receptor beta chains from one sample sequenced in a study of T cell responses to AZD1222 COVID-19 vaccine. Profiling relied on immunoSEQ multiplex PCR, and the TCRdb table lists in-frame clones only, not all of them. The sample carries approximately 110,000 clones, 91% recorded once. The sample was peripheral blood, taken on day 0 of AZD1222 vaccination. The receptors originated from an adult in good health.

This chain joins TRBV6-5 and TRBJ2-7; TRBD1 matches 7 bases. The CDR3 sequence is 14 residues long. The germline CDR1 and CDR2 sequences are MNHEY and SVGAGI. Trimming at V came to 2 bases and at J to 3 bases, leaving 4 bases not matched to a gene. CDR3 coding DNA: TGTGCCAGCAGTTACAGACAGGGATACTACGAGCAGTACTTC. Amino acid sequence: CASSYRQGYYEQYF.

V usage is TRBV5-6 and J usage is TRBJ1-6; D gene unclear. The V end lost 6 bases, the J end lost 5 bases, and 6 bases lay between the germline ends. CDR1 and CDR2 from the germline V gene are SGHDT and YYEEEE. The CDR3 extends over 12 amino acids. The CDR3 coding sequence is TGTGCCAGCACCATTGATAATTCACCCCTCCACTTT. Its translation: CASTIDNSPLHF.

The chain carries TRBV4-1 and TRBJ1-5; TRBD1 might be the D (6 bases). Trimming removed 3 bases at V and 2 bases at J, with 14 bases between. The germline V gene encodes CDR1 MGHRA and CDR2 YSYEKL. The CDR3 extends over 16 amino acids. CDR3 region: CASSHSAGAGNQPQHF. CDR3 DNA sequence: TGCGCCAGCAGCCATTCGGCGGGGGCGGGCAATCAGCCCCAGCATTTT.

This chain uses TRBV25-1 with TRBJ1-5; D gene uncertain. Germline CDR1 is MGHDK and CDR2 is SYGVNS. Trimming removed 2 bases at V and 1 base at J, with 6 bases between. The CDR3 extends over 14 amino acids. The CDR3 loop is CASSERGSNQPQHF. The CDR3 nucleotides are TGTGCCAGCAGTGAAAGAGGGAGCAATCAGCCCCAGCATTTT.

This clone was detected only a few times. This CDR3 is CASRAPLSGQYTGELFF. Written as DNA, the CDR3 is TGTGCCAGCAGAGCCCCTCTCTCCGGACAGTACACCGGGGAGCTGTTTTTT. The rearrangement joins TRBV25-1 to TRBJ2-2, with a tentative D call TRBD1 (6 bases). Germline CDR1 and CDR2: MGHDK and SYGVNS. The CDR3 sequence is 17 residues long. The V and J ends lost 6 bases and 3 bases respectively, with 20 bases between them.

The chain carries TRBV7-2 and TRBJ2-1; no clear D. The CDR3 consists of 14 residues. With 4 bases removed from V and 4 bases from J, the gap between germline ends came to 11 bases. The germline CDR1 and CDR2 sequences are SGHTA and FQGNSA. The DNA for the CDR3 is TGTGCCAGCAGCTCCTCGCACACATACAATGAGCAGTTCTTC. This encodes CASSSSHTYNEQFF.

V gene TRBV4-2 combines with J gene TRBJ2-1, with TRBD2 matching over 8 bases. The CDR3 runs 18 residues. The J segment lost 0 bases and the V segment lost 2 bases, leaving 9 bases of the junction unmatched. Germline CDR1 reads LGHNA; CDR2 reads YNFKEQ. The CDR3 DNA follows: TGTGCCAGCAGCCAACAACCCTTAGCGGGAAGCTCCTACAATGAGCAGTTCTTC. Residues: CASSQQPLAGSSYNEQFF.

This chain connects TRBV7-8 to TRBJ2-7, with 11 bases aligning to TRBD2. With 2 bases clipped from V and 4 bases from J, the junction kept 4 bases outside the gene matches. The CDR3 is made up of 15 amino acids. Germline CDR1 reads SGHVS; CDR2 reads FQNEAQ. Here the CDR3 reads CASSLLTSGRYEQYF. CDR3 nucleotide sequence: TGTGCCAGCAGCTTACTAACTAGCGGGAGATACGAGCAGTACTTC.

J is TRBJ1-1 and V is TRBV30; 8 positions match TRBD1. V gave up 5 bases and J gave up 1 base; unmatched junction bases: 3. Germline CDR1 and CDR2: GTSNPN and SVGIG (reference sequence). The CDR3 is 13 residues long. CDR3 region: CAWEGQANTEAFF. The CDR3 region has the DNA TGTGCCTGGGAGGGACAGGCGAACACTGAAGCTTTCTTT.

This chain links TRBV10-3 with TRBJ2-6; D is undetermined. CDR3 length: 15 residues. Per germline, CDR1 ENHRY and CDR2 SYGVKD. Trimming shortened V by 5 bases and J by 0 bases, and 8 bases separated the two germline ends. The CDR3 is CAISTTDSGANVLTF. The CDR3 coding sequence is TGTGCCATCAGTACTACGGACTCTGGGGCCAACGTCCTGACTTTC.